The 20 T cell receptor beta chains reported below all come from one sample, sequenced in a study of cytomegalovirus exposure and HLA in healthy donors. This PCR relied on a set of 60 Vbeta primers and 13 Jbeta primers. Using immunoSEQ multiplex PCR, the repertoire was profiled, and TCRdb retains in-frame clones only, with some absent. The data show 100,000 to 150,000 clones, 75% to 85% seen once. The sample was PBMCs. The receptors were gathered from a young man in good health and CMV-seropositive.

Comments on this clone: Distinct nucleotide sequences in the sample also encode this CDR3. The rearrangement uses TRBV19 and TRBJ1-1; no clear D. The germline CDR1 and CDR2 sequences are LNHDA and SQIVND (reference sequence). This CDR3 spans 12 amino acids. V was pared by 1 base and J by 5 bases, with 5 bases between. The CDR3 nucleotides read TGTGCCAGTAGTATAGGGCAAACTGAAGCTTTCTTT. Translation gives CASSIGQTEAFF.

The CDR3 region has the DNA TGTGCCAGCAAGGGACTTGGCGAGCAGTACTTC. It codes for CASKGLGEQYF. The chain has TRBV28 and TRBJ2-7, with D possibly being TRBD2 (6 bases). CDR1 is MDHEN, CDR2 SYDVKM, per germline. The CDR3 length is 11 residues. The V end was cut by 7 bases, the J end by 6 bases, with 10 bases between.

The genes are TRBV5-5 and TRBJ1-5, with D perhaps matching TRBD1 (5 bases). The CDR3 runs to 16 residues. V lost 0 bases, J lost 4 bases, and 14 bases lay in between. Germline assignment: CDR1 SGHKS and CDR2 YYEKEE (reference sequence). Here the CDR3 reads CASSLAGRVGNQPQHF. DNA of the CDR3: TGTGCCAGCAGCTTGGCGGGCAGGGTGGGGAATCAGCCCCAGCATTTT.

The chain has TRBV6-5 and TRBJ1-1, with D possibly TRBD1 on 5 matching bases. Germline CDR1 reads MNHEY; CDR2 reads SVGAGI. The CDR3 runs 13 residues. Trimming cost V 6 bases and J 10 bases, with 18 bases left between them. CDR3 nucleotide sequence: TGTGCCAGCAGGGCGGGGACGGTGGGCCGAGCTTTCTTT. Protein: CASRAGTVGRAFF.

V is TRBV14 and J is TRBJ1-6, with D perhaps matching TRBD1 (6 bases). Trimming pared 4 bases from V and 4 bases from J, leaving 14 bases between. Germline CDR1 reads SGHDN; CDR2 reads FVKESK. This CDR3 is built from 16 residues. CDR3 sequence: CASSLGDTRYNSPLHF. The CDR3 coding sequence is TGTGCCAGCAGCCTCGGGGACACCAGATATAATTCACCCCTCCACTTT.

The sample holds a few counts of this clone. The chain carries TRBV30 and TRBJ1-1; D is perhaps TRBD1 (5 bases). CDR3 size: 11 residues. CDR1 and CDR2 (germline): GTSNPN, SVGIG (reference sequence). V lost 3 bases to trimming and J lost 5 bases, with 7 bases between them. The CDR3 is CAWSRETEAFF. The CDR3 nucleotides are TGTGCCTGGAGCAGGGAAACTGAAGCTTTCTTT.

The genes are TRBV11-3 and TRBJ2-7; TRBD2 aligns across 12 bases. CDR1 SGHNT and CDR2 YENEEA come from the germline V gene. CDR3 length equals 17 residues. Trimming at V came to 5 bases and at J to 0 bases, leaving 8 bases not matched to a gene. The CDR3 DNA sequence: TGTGCCAGCAGCCCGGCTAGCGGGGGGGCCCCCTCCTACGAGCAGTACTTC. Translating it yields CASSPASGGAPSYEQYF. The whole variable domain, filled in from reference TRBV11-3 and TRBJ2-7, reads EAGVVQSPRYKIIEKKQPVAFWCNPISGHNTLYWYLQNLGQGPELLIRYENEEAVDDSQLPKDRFSAERLKGVDSTLKIQPAELGDSAVYLCASSPASGGAPSYEQYFGPGTRLTVT.

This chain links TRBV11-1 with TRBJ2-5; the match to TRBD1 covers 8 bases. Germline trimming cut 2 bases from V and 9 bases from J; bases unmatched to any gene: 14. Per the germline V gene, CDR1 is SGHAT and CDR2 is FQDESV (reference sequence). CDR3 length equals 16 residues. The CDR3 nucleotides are TGTGCCAGCAGCTTATACGGACAGGGAAAAAGGACGGCCCAGTACTTC. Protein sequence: CASSLYGQGKRTAQYF.

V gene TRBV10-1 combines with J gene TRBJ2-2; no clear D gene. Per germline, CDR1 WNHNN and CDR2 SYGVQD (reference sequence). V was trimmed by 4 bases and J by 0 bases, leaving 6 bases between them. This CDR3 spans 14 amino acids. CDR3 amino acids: CASSVAANTGELFF. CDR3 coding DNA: TGCGCCAGCAGTGTGGCGGCGAACACCGGGGAGCTGTTTTTT.

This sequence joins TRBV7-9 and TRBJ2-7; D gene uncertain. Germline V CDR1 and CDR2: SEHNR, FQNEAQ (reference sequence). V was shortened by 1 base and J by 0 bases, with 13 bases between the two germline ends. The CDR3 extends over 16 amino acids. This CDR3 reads CASSLEWASTSYEQYF. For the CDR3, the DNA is TGTGCCAGCAGCTTAGAGTGGGCCAGTACCTCCTACGAGCAGTACTTC. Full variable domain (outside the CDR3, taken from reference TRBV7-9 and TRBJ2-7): DTGVSQNPRHKITKRGQNVTFRCDPISEHNRLYWYRQTLGQGPEFLTYFQNEAQLEKSRLLSDRFSAERPKGSFSTLEIQRTEQGDSAMYLCASSLEWASTSYEQYFGPGTRLTVT.

The CDR3 here is CSVEVGTGALHSYNEQFF. The DNA of the CDR3 is TGCAGCGTTGAAGTTGGGACAGGGGCTCTACATTCCTACAATGAGCAGTTCTTC. The chain links TRBV29-1 to TRBJ2-1; 10 positions agree with TRBD1. Germline V gene data show CDR1 as SQVTM and CDR2 as ANQGSEA. The CDR3 runs 18 residues. The V gene end was trimmed by 1 base and the J gene end by 1 base; junction bases not matched to a gene: 10.

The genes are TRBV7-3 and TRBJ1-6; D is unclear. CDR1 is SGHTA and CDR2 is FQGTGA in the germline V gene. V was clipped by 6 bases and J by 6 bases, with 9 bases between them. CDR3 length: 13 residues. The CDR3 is CASRLEINSPLHF. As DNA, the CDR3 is TGTGCCAGCAGGCTAGAAATTAATTCACCCCTCCACTTT.

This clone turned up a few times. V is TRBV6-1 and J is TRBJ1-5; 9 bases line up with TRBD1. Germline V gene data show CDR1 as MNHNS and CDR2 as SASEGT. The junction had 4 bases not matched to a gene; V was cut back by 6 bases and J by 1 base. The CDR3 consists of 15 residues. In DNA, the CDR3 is TGTGCCAGCAGCACGACAGGGGGAAGCAATCAGCCCCAGCATTTT. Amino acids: CASSTTGGSNQPQHF.

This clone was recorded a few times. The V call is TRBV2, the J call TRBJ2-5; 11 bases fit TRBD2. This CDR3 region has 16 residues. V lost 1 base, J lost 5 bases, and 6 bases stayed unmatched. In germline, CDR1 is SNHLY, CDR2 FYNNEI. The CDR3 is CASSEGARTSGETQYF. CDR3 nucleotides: TGTGCCAGCAGTGAAGGGGCCCGGACTAGCGGGGAGACCCAGTACTTC.

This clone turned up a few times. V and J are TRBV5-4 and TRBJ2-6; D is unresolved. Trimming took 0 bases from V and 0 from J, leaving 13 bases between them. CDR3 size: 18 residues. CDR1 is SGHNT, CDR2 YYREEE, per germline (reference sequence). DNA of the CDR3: TGTGCCAGCAGCTTGGGTGGCGGCGGTCTCTCTGGGGCCAACGTCCTGACTTTC. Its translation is CASSLGGGGLSGANVLTF.

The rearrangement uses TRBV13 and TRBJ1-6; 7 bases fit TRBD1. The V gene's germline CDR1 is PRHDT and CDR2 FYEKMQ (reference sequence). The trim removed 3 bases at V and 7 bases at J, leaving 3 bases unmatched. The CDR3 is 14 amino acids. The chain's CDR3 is CASSFTGVNSPLHF. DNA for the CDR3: TGTGCCAGCAGCTTCACAGGGGTAAATTCACCCCTCCACTTT.

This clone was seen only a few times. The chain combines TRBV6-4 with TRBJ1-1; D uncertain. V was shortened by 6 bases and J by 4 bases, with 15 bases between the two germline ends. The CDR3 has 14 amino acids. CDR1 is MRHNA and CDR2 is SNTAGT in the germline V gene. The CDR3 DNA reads TGTGCCAGCAGCGTAGACGGCCGCGGCACTGAAGCTTTCTTT. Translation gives CASSVDGRGTEAFF.

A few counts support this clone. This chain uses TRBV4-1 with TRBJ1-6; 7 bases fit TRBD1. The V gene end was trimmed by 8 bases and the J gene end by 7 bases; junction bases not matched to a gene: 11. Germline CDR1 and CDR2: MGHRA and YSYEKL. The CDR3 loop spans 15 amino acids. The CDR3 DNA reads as TGCGCCAGCGGGCAACTGGGACAGCGAAATTCACCCCTCCACTTT. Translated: CASGQLGQRNSPLHF.

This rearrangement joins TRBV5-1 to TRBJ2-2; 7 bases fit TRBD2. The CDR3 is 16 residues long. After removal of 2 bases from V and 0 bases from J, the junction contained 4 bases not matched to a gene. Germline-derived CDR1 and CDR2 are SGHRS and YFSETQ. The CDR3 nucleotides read TGCGCCAGCAGCTTTTCGGGGGGATCGAACACCGGGGAGCTGTTTTTT. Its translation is CASSFSGGSNTGELFF.

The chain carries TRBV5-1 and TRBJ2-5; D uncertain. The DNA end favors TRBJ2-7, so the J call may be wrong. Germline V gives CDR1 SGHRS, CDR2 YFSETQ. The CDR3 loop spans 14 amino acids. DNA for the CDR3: TGCGCCAGCAGCTTAAACGACAATTCCCTCGAGCAGTACTTC. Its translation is CASSLNDNSLEQYF.